Included here is one T cell receptor beta chain sequence, with context. The data were produced by immunoSEQ multiplex PCR, yet TCRdb's version contains in-frame clones alone and is incomplete. This table has 90,000 to 120,000 clones, around nine tenths appearing once. The record originates from a study of T cell responses to AZD1222 COVID-19 vaccine. The V end was cut by 4 bases, the J end by 6 bases, with 14 bases between. The CDR3 sequence is 14 residues long. The germline V gene has CDR1 SGHRS and CDR2 YFSETQ. This sequence originates from an adult who received the MenACWY meningococcal vaccine as a control. J is TRBJ2-1 and V is TRBV5-1; D possibly uses TRBD1 or TRBD2 (5 bases each). The starting material was peripheral blood, obtained 28 days after the second dose of the MenACWY control vaccine. The CDR3 sequence is CASSDTGTVNEQFF. In nucleotides, the CDR3 is TGCGCCAGCAGCGATACCGGGACGGTCAATGAGCAGTTCTTC.